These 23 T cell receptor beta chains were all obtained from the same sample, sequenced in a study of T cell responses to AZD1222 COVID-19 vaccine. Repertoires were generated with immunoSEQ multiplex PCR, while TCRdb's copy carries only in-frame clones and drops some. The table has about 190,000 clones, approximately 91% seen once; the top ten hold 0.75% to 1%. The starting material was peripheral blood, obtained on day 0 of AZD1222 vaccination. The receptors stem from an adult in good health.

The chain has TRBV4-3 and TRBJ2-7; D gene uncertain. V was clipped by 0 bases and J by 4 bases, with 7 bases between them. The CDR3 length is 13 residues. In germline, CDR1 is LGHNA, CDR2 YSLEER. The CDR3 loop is CASSQDHGYEQYF. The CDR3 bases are TGCGCCAGCAGCCAAGATCATGGATACGAGCAGTACTTC.

CDR3 DNA: TGTGCCAGCAGTGAGGTAGCGGGCTCTAGCACAGATACGCAGTATTTT. It codes for CASSEVAGSSTDTQYF. The chain couples TRBV2 to TRBJ2-3; 7 bases fit TRBD2. CDR3 length: 16 amino acids. Germline V CDR1 and CDR2: SNHLY, FYNNEI. V shed 3 bases and J 0 bases; nucleotides not matched to a gene: 6.

CDR3 protein: CSASLRTSGRGSTDTQYF. The DNA of the CDR3 is TGCAGTGCTAGTTTAAGGACTAGCGGGAGGGGAAGCACAGATACGCAGTATTTT. The genes are TRBV20-1 and TRBJ2-3, with 15 bases fitting TRBD2. The CDR3 covers 18 residues. Looked up from germline, CDR1 is DFQATT and CDR2 is SNEGSKA (reference sequence). The V gene end was trimmed by 3 bases and the J gene end by 0 bases; junction bases not matched to a gene: 7.

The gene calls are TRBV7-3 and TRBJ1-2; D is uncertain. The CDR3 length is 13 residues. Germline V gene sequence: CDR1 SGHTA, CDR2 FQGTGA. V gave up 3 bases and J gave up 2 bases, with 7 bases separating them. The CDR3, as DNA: TGTGCCAGCAGCTTGGACGGGAACTATGGCTACACCTTC. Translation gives CASSLDGNYGYTF.

The CDR3, as DNA: TGTGCCAGCAGCCCGGGACTAGCGGGGCAGTCATACGAGCAGTACTTC. It encodes CASSPGLAGQSYEQYF. The chain combines TRBV3-1 (or the pseudogene TRBV3-2) with TRBJ2-7; TRBD2 aligns across 13 bases. CDR3 length equals 16 residues. The V gene end was trimmed by 4 bases and the J gene end by 4 bases; junction bases not matched to a gene: 7. CDR1 LGHDT and CDR2 YNNKEL come from the germline V gene (reference sequence).

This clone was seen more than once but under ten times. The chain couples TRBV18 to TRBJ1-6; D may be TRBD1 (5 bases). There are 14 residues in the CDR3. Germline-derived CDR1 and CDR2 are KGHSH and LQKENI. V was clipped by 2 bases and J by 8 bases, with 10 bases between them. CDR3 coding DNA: TGTGCCAGCTCACCAGGGGGTTGGGATTCACCCCTCCACTTT. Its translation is CASSPGGWDSPLHF.

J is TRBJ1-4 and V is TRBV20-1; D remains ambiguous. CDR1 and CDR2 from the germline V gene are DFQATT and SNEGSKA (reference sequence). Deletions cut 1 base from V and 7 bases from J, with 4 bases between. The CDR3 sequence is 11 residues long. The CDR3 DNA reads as TGCAGTGCTAGAGGGGGTGAAAAACTGTTTTTT. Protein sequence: CSARGGEKLFF.

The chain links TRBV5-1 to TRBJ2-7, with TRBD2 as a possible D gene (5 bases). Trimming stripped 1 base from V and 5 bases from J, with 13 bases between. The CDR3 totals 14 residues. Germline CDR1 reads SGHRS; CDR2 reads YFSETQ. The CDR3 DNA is TGCGCCAGCAGCTTGAATCTCCGAGGGAACGAGCAGTACTTC. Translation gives CASSLNLRGNEQYF.

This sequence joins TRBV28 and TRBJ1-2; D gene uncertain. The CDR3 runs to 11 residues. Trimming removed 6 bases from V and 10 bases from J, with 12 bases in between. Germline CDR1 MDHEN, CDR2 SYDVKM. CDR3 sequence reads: CASRSAGSYTF. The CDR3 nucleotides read TGTGCCAGCAGATCCGCCGGTTCCTACACCTTC.

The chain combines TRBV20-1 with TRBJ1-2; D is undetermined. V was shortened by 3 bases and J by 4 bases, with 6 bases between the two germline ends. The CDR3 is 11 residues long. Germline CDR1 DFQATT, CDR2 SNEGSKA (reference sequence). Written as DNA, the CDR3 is TGCAGTGCTAGTGGGAGCTATGGCTACACCTTC. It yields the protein CSASGSYGYTF.

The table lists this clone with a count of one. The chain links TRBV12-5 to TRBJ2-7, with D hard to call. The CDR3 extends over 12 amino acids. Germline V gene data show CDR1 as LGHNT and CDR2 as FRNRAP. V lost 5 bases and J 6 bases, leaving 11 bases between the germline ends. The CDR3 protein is CASGPSWSEQYF. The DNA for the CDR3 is TGTGCTAGTGGTCCCTCCTGGAGCGAGCAGTACTTC.

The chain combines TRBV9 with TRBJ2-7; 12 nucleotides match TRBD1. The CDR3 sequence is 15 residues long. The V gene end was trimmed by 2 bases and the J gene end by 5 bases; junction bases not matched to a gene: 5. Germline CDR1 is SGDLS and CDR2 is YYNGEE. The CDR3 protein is CASSVGTGGPHEQYF. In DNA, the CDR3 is TGTGCCAGCAGCGTCGGGACAGGGGGCCCCCACGAGCAGTACTTC.

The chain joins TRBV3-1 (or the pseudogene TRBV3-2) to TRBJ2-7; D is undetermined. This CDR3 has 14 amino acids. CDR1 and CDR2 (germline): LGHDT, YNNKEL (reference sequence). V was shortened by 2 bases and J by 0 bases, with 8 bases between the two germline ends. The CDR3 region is CASSQLGSSYEQYF. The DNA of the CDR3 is TGTGCCAGCAGCCAACTTGGCAGCTCCTACGAGCAGTACTTC.

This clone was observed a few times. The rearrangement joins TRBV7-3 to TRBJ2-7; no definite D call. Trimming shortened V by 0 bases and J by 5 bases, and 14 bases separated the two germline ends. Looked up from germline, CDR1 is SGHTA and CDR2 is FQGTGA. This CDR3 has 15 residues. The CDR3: CASSLTATTADEQYF. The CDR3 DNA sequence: TGTGCCAGCAGCTTAACGGCAACTACGGCGGACGAGCAGTACTTC.

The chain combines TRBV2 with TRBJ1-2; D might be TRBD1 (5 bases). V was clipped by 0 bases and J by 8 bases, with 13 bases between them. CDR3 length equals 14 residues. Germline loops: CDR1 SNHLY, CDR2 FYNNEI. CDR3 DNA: TGTGCCAGCAGTGAAGCGGACACAGTGTCCGGCTACACCTTC. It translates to CASSEADTVSGYTF.

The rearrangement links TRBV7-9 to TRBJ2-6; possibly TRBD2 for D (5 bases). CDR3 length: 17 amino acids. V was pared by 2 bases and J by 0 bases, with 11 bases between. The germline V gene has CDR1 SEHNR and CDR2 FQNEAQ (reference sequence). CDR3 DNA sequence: TGTGCCAGCAGCTTATTCTCTCGGGGCTCTGGGGCCAACGTCCTGACTTTC. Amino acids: CASSLFSRGSGANVLTF.

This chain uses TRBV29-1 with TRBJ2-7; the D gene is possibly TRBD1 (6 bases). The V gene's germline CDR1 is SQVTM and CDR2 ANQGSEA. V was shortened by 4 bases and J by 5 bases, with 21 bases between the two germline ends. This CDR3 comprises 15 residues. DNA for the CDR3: TGCAGCGTTGTGTCTCGGACAGTCGGGTCCAACGAGCAGTACTTC. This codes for CSVVSRTVGSNEQYF.

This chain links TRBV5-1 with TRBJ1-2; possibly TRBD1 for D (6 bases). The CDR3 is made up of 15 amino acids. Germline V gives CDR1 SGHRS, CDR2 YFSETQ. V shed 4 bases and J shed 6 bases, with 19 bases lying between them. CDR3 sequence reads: CASSVQGVLYDGYTF. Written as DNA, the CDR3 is TGCGCCAGCAGCGTACAGGGCGTCCTTTATGATGGCTACACCTTC.

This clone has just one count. Here the CDR3 reads CSVVGGVHSYEQYF. The CDR3 coding sequence is TGCAGCGTTGTGGGGGGGGTCCACTCCTACGAGCAGTACTTC. J is TRBJ2-7 and V is TRBV29-1; 7 bases line up with TRBD2. CDR3 size: 14 residues. Germline V gene lookup returns CDR1 SQVTM and CDR2 ANQGSEA. The ends lost 4 bases at V and 0 bases at J; junction bases unmatched: 6.

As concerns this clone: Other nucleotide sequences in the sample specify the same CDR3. CDR3 in amino acids: CASSTGSYEQYF. CDR3 DNA sequence: TGTGCCAGTAGTACGGGGTCCTACGAGCAGTACTTC. J is TRBJ2-7 and V is TRBV19; D is perhaps TRBD2 (5 bases). V was clipped by 4 bases and J by 1 base, with 5 bases between them. CDR3 length: 12 amino acids. The germline V gene has CDR1 LNHDA and CDR2 SQIVND (reference sequence).

The CDR3 DNA follows: TGTGCCAGCTCACCACCGGGACAGTCCGGAGGTACGCAGTATTTT. Translated: CASSPPGQSGGTQYF. The chain uses TRBV18 and TRBJ2-3, with TRBD1 identical over 7 bases. V shed 0 bases and J 8 bases; nucleotides not matched to a gene: 8. The CDR3 loop spans 15 amino acids. CDR1 is KGHSH and CDR2 is LQKENI in the germline V gene. Variable domain in full (rest from reference TRBV18 and TRBJ2-3): NAGVMQNPRHLVRRRGQEARLRCSPMKGHSHVYWYRQLPEEGLKFMVYLQKENIIDESGMPKERFSAEFPKEGPSILRIQQVVRGDSAAYFCASSPPGQSGGTQYFGPGTRLTVL.

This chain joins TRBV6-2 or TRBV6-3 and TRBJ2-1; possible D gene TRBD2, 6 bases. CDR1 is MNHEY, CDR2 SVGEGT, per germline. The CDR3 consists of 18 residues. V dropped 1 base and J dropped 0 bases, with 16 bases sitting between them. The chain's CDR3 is CASSYLAGGDFSYNEQFF. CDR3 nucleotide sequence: TGTGCCAGCAGTTACTTGGCCGGGGGTGACTTCTCCTACAATGAGCAGTTCTTC.

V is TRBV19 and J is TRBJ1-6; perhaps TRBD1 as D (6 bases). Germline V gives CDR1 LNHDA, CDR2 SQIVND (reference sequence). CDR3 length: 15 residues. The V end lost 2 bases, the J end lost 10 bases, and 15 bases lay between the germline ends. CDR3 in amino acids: CASSISGHPESPLHF. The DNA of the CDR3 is TGTGCCAGTAGTATATCGGGACACCCAGAATCACCCCTCCACTTT.